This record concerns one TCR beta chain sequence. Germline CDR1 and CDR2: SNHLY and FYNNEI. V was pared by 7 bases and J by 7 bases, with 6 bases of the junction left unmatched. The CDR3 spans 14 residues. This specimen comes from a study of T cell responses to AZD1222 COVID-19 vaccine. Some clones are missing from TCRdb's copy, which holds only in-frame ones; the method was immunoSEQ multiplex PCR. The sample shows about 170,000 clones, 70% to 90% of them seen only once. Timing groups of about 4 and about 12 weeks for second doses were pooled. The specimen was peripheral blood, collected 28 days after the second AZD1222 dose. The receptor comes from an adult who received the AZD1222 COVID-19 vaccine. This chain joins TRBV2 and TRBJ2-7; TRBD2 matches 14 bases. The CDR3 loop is CASTLGLAGDEQYF. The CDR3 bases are TGTGCCAGCACCCTGGGACTAGCGGGGGATGAGCAGTACTTC.